This TCR beta chain derives from a study of identical twins. Through template switching, a universal primer site was introduced, and the cDNA contained unique molecular identifiers. TCRdb redid the calling of the 5' RACE reads with MiXCR, one entry per CDR3 protein. The sample records 400,000 to 500,000 distinct CDR3 sequences, around 18% being singletons. There are 15 residues in the CDR3. The V gene's germline CDR1 is MDHEN and CDR2 SYDVKM. V shed 5 bases and J 3 bases; nucleotides not matched to a gene: 5. Study-level findings and limits: For out-of-frame alpha sequences shared by twins, low generation probability was in excess. Cord blood's abundant beta clonotypes had fewer insertions, unlike memory repertoires. The conclusions drew on cross-sectional statistical analysis instead of tracking the same donors.

This clonotype was detected only a few times. Its antigen remains unidentified. This sequence joins TRBV28 and TRBJ1-1; TRBD1 matches 11 bases. The sample consisted of naive T cells sorted from blood. The origin of this receptor is a man between 50 and 59 years old in good health. The CDR3 spells CASSPGTGGYTEAFF. The CDR3 DNA follows: TGTGCCAGCAGTCCCGGGACAGGGGGTTACACTGAAGCTTTCTTT.